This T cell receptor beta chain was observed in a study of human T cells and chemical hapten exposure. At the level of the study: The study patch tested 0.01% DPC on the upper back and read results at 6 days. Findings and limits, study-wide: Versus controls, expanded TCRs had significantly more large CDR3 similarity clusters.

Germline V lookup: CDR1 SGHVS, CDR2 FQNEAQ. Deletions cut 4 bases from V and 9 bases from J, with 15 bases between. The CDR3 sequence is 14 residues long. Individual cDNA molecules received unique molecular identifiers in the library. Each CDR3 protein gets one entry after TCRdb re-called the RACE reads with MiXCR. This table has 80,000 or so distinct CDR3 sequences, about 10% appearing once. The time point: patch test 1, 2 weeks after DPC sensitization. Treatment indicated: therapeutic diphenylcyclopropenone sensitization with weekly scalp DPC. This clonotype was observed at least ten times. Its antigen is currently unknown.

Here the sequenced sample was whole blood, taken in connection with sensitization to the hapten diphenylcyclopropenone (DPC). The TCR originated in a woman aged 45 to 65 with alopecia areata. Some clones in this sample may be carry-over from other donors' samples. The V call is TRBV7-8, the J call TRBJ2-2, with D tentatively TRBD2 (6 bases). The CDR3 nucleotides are TGTGCCAGCAGCTACCGGGACTGGGCGAGGGAGCTGTTTTTT. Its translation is CASSYRDWARELFF.